The next 5 T cell receptor beta chains were all read from a single sample in a study of long-term antiretroviral therapy in people with HIV. A v3.0 immunoSEQ assay was performed at survey level. The assay was immunoSEQ multiplex PCR, and TCRdb's table has in-frame clones only and misses some. The sample has 30,000 to 40,000 clones; 80% to 85% are singletons. Sequences were derived from unsorted PBMCs, sampled 1 year after starting antiretroviral therapy. These receptor sequences come from a young man with HIV.

The rearrangement uses TRBV29-1 and TRBJ2-1, with 11 bases that match TRBD2. Germline V CDR1 and CDR2: SQVTM, ANQGSEA. V gave up 0 bases and J gave up 0 bases; unmatched junction bases: 10. The CDR3 has 19 amino acids. CDR3: CSVEDLTSGSIVSYNEQFF. Here the CDR3 DNA reads TGCAGCGTTGAAGATCTTACTAGCGGGAGCATCGTCTCCTACAATGAGCAGTTCTTC.

The sample holds one count of this clone. The chain uses TRBV25-1 and TRBJ2-1; 8 nucleotides match TRBD2. CDR1 MGHDK and CDR2 SYGVNS come from the germline V gene. This CDR3 contains 15 residues. The trim removed 6 bases at V and 8 bases at J, leaving 12 bases unmatched. The CDR3 nucleotides are TGTGCCAGCAGCGCCTACGGGAGGGCCGTAGATGAGCAGTTCTTC. This encodes CASSAYGRAVDEQFF.

This clone was recorded a few times. The rearrangement joins TRBV28 to TRBJ1-1, with D possibly matching TRBD1 (6 bases). Trimming left V 6 bases short and J 0 bases short, with 11 bases between. The CDR3 is 14 amino acids. Germline CDR1 MDHEN, CDR2 SYDVKM. Written as DNA, the CDR3 is TGTGCCAGCAGGACGGGACAAATGAACACTGAAGCTTTCTTT. Protein: CASRTGQMNTEAFF.

The V and J genes are TRBV2 and TRBJ1-4; D is possibly TRBD1 (5 bases). From germline, CDR1 is SNHLY and CDR2 FYNNEI. Trimming pared 6 bases from V and 8 bases from J, leaving 13 bases between. The CDR3 contains 13 residues. The CDR3 DNA reads as TGTGCCAGCAGACACCGGGACCCAGAAAAACTGTTTTTT. It specifies CASRHRDPEKLFF.

V gene TRBV28 combines with J gene TRBJ2-7; either TRBD1 or TRBD2 may fit D (5 bases each). CDR3 length: 15 amino acids. The V gene's germline CDR1 is MDHEN and CDR2 SYDVKM. Deletions cut 0 bases from V and 5 bases from J, with 14 bases between. CDR3: CASSLWVSGRDEQYF. The DNA for the CDR3 is TGTGCCAGCAGTTTATGGGTGTCGGGACGAGACGAGCAGTACTTC.